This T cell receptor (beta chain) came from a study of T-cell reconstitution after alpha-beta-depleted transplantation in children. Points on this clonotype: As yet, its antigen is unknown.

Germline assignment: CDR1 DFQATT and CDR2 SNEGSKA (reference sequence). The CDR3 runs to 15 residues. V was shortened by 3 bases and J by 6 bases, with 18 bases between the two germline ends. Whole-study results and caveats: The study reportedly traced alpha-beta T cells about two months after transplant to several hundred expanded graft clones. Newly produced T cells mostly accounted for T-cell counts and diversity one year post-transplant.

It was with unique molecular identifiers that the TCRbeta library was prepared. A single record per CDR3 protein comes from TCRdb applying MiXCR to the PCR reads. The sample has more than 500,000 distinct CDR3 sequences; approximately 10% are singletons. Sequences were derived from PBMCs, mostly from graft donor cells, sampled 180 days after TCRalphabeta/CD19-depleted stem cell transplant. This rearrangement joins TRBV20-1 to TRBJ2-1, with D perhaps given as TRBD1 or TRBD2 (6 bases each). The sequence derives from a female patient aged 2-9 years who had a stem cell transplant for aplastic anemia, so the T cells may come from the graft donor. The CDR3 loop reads CSARTREGGSNEQFF. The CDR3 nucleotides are TGCAGTGCTAGGACGCGGGAAGGGGGGTCCAATGAGCAGTTCTTC.